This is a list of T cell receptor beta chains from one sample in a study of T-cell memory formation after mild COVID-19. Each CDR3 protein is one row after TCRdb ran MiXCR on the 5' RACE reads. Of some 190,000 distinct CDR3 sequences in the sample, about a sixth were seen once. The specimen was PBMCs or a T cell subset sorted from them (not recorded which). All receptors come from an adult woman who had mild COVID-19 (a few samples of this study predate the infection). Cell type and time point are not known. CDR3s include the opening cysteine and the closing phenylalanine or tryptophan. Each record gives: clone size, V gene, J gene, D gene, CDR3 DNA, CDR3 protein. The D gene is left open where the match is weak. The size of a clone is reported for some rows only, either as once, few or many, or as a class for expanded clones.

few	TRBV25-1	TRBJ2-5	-	TGTGCCAGCAGTGAAGCCACTAGTAACGAAGAGACCCAGTACTTC	CASSEATSNEETQYF
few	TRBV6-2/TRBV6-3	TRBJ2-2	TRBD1	TGTGCCAGCAGTAGATACTCCGGGACAGGGGCCTCCGCCGGGGAGCTGTTTTTT	CASSRYSGTGASAGELFF
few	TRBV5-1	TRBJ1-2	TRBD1	TGCGCCAGCAGCTCGGGACAGGGCACGGGGTTTATCGGCTACACCTTC	CASSSGQGTGFIGYTF
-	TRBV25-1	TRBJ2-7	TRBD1	TGTGCCAGCAGTGGGACAGGGGTTGACTACGAGCAGTACTTC	CASSGTGVDYEQYF
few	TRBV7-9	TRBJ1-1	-	TGTGCCAGCAGCCCGACCCGGACCGGGACCACGGGTGAAGCTTTCTTT	CASSPTRTGTTGEAFF
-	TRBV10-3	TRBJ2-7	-	TGTGCCATCAGCCCCCGGGACAAAGCCCCCTACGAGCAGTACTTC	CAISPRDKAPYEQYF
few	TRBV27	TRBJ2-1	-	TGTGCCAGCAGTTTTGATTTGAGTTCGGGGGTGCCTAATGAGCAGTTCTTC	CASSFDLSSGVPNEQFF
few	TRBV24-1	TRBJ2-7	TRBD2	TGTGCCACCAGTGGCGGACTAGCGGGAGTCTACGAGCAGTACTTC	CATSGGLAGVYEQYF
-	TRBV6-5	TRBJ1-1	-	TGTGCCAGCAGGGGAGACAACCTGAACACTGAAGCTTTCTTT	CASRGDNLNTEAFF
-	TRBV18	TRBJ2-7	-	TGTGCCAGCTCACCGCCGGGACCACCGGAGCAGTACTTC	CASSPPGPPEQYF
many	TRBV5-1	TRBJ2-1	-	TGCGCCAGCAGCTTGTTGGGTGAGCAGTTCTTC	CASSLLGEQFF
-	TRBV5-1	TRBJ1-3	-	TGCGCCAGCAGCGTCGGACAGAGAAACACCATATATTTT	CASSVGQRNTIYF
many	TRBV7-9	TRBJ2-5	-	TGTGCCAGCAGCCCTCATGAGGCCCAGTACTTC	CASSPHEAQYF
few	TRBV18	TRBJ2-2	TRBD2	TGTGCCAGCTCGCAAATGGGACTAGCGGGAAACGCGAACACCGGGGAGCTGTTTTTT	CASSQMGLAGNANTGELFF
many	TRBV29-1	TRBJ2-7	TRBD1	TGCAGCGTTGAACCCAGGGGGACCTACGAGCAGTACTTC	CSVEPRGTYEQYF
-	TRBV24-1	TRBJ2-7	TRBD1	TGTGCCACCGCCAGCGCAGGGACAGGGAAATCCTACGAGCAGTACTTC	CATASAGTGKSYEQYF
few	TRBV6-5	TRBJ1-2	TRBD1	TGTGCCAGCAGTCACCGGGACAGCTATGGCTACACCTTC	CASSHRDSYGYTF
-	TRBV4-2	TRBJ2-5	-	TGTGCCAGCAGCCAAGAGCGGGCAGAGACCCAGTACTTC	CASSQERAETQYF
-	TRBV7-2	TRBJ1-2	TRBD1	TGTGCCAGCAGCTTAGGGACAGGGGGAAGGATTGGCTACACCTTC	CASSLGTGGRIGYTF
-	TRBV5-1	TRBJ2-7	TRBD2	TGCGCCAGCAGCTCCCGGGGGGGCGGAACCTCGACCGAGCAGTACTTC	CASSSRGGGTSTEQYF